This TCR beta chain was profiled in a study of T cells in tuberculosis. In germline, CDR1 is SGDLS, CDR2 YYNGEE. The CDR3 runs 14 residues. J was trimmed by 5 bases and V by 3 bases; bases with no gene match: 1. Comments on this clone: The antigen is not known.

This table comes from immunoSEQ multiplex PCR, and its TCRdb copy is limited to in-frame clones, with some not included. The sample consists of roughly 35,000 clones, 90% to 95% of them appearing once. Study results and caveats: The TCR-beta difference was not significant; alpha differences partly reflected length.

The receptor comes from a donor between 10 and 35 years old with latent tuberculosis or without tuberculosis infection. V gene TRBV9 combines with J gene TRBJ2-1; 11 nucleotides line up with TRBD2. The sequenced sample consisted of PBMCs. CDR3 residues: CASSASGGNNEQFF. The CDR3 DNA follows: TGTGCCAGCAGCGCTAGCGGGGGGAACAATGAGCAGTTCTTC.